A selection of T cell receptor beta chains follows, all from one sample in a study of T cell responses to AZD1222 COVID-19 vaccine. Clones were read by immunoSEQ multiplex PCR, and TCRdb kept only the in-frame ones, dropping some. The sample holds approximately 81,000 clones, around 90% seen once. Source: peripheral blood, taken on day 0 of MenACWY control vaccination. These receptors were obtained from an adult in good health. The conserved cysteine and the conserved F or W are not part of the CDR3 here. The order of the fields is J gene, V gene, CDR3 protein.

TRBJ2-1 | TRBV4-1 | ASSQAVVSGKNEQF
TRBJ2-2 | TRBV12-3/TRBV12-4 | AISKLGELF
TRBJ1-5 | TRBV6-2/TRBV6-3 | ASSYGSKGQPQH
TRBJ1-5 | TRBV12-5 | ASGAGGGQPQH
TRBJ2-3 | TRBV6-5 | ASSSGGAGSTDTQY
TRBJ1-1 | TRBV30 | AWDAGNTEAF
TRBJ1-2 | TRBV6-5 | ASRPPGDTIYGYT
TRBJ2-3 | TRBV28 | ASRAGGSRTDTQY
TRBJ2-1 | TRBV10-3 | ASRASGINEQF
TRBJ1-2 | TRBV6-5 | ASRQGEYYGYT
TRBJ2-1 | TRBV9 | ASSVGGSASGSYEQF
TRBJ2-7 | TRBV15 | ATSRDRTASYEQY
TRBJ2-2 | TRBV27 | ASSPPAAGELF
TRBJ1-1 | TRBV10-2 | ASSGQHTEAF
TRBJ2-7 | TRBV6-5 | ASSALAGDGQY
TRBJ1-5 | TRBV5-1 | ASSSGQGEKPQH
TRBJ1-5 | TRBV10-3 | ANAGGTNQPQH
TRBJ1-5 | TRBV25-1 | ASSVTGSLAQH
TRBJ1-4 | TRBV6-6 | ASRDHATNEKLF
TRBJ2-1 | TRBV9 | ASSPAGVSYNEQF
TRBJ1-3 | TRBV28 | ASSPGDRTSGNTIY
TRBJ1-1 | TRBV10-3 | AISERWGYEAF
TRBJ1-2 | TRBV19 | ASSSLPGQGSIYYGYT
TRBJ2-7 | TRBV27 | ASSLTQGLAFSRPYEQY
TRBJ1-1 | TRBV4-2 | ASSPAGGLNTEAF
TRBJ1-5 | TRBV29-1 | SVEYRDRPLAQH
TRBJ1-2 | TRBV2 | ASSAGGGGYT
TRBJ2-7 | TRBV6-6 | ATTPGLVPYEQY
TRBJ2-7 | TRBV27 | ASSPPGDEQY
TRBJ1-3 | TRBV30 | AWTPREISRNTIY
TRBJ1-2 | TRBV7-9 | ASSSDTGEGGYT
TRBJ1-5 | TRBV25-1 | ASSGIGVEQPQH
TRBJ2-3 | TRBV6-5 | ASRPTGGPYTQY
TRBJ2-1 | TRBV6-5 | ASRAPGNEQF
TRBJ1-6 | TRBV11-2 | ASSPNTDSPLH
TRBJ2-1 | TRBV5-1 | ASGWTSGNEQF
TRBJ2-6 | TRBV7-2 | ASSLVSGANVLT
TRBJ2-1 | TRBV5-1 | ASSTTSGVYNEQF
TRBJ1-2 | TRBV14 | ASSDPPNYGYT
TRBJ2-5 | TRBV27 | ASSNPTGQGQETQY
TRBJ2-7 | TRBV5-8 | ASSLGTGVDEQY
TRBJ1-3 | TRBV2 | ASSHTNGNTIY
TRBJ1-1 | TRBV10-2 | ASSEQSSTEAF
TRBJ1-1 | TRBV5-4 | ASSAAGGWTDTEAF
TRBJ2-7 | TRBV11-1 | ASSLGGTVVYEQY
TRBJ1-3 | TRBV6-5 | ASSSAISGNTIY
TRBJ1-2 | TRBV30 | AWSKIRDYGYT
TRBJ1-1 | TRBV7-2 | ASSLMRVRANTEAF
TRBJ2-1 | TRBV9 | ASSVDLSNEQF
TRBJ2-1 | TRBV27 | ASSDSSSYNEQF
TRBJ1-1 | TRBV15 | ATSRSNGGDRSYLIGDTEAF
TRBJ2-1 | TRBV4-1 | ASSQAGILNNEQF
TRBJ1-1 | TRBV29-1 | SAVKGNTEAF